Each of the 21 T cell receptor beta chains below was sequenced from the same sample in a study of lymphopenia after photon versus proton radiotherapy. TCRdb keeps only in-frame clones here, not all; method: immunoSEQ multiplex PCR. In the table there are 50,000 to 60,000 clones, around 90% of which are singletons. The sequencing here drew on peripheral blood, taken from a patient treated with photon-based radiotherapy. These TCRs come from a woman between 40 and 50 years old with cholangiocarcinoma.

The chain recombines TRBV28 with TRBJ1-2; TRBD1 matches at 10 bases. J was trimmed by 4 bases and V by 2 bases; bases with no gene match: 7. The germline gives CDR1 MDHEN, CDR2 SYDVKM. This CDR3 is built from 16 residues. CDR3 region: CASSLRTGGQFYGYTF. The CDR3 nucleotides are TGTGCCAGCAGTTTACGGACAGGGGGGCAATTCTATGGCTACACCTTC.

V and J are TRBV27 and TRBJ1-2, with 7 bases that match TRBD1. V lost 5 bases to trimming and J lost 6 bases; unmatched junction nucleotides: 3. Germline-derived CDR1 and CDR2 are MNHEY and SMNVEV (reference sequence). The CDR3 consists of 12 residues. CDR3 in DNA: TGTGCCAGCAGTACAGGGGAAGATGGCTACACCTTC. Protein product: CASSTGEDGYTF.

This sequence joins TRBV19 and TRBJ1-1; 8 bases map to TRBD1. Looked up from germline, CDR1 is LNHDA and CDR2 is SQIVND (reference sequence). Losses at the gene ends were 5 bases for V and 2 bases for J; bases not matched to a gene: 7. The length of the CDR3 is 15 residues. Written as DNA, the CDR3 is TGTGCCAGTAGTCCCCCTGGACAGGGAAACACTGAAGCTTTCTTT. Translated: CASSPPGQGNTEAFF.

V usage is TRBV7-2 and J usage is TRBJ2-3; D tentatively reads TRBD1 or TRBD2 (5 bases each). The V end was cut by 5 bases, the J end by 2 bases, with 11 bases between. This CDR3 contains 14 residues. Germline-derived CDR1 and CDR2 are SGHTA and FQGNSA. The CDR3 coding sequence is TGTGCCAGCAGCCCCGGGACGGTCACAGATACGCAGTATTTT. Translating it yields CASSPGTVTDTQYF.

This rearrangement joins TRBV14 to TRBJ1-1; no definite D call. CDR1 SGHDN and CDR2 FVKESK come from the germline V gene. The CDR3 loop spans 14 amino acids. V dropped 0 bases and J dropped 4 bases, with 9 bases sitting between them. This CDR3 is CASSQDPWSTEAFF. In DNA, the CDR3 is TGTGCCAGCAGCCAAGATCCGTGGAGCACTGAAGCTTTCTTT.

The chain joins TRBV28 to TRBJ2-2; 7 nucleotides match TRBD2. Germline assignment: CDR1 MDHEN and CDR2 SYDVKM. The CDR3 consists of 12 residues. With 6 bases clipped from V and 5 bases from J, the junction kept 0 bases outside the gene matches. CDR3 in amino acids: CASRGGTGELFF. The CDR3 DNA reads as TGTGCCAGCAGGGGAGGGACCGGGGAGCTGTTTTTT.

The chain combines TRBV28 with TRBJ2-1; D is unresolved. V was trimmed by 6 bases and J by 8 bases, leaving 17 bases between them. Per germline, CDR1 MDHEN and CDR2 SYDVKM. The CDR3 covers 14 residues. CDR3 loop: CASSPRFPLDEQFF. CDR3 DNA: TGTGCCAGCAGCCCCCGGTTCCCCTTGGATGAGCAGTTCTTC.

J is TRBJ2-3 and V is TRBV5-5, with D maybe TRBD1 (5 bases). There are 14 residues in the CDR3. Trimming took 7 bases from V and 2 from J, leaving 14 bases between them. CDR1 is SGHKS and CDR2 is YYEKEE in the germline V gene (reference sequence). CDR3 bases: TGTGCCAGCGATCGACAGCCTTTCACAGATACGCAGTATTTT. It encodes CASDRQPFTDTQYF.

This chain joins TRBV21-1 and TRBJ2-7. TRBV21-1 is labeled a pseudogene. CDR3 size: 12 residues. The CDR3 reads CASSKVEGRPAF. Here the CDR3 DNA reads TGTGCCAGCAGCAAAGTTGAGGGGCGCCCCGCTTTC.

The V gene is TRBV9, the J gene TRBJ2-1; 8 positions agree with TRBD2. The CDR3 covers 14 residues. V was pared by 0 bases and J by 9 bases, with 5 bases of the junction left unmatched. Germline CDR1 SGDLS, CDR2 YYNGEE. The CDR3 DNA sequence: TGTGCCAGCAGCGTAGCGGGAGGGCCGGTTGAGCAGTTCTTC. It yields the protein CASSVAGGPVEQFF.

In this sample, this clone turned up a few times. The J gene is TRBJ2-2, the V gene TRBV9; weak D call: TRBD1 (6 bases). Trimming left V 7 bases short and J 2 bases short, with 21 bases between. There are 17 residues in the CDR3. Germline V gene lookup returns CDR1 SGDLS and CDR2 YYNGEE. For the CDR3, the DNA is TGTGCCAGCTCCTACACCTTAAAAGGGGGTAACACCGGGGAGCTGTTTTTT. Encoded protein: CASSYTLKGGNTGELFF.

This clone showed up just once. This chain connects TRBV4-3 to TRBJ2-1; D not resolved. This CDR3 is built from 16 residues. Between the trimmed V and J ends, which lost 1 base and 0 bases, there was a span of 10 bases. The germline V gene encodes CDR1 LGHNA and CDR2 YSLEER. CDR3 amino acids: CASSQGLESSYNEQFF. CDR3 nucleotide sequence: TGCGCCAGCAGCCAAGGTCTAGAGAGCTCCTACAATGAGCAGTTCTTC.

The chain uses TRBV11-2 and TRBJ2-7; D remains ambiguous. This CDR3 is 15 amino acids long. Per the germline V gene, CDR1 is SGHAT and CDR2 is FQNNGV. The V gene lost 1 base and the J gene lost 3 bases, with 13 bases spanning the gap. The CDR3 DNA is TGTGCCAGCAGCTTAGTAACAGCCTTGAACTACGAGCAGTACTTC. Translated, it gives CASSLVTALNYEQYF.

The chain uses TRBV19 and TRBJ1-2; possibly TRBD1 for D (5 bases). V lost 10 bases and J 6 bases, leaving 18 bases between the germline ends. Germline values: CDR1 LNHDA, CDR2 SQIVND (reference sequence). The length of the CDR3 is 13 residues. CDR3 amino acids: CATSGQKGNGYTF. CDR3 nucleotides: TGTGCCACCTCCGGGCAGAAGGGGAATGGCTACACCTTC.

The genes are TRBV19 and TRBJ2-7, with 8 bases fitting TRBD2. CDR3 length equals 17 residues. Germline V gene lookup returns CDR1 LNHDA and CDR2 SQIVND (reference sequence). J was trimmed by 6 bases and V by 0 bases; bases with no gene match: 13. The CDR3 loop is CASSIEVTGTSVPEQYF. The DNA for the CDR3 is TGTGCCAGTAGTATAGAGGTTACCGGGACTAGTGTTCCCGAGCAGTACTTC.

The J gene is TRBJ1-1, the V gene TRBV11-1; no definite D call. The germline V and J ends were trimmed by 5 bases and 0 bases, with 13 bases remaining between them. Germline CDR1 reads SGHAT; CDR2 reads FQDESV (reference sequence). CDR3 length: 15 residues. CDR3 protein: CASSPGMSMNTEAFF. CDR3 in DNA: TGTGCCAGCAGCCCCGGCATGAGCATGAACACTGAAGCTTTCTTT.

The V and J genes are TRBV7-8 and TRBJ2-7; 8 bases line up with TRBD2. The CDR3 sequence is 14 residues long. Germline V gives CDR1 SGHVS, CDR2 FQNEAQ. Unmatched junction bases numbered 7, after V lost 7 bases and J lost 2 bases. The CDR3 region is CASIAKRGPYEQYF. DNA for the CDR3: TGTGCCAGCATCGCCAAGCGGGGGCCCTACGAGCAGTACTTC.

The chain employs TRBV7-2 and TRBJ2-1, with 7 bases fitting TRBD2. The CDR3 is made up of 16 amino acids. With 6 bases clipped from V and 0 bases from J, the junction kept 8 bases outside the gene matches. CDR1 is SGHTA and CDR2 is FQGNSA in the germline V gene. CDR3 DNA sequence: TGTGCCAGCAGTTTACTGGGGGGGAGCTCCTACAATGAGCAGTTCTTC. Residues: CASSLLGGSSYNEQFF.

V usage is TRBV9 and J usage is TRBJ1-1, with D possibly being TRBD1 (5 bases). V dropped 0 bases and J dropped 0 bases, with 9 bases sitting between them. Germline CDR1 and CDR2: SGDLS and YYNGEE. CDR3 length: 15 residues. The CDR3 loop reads CASSVGGFMNTEAFF. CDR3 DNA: TGTGCCAGCAGCGTAGGGGGGTTCATGAACACTGAAGCTTTCTTT.

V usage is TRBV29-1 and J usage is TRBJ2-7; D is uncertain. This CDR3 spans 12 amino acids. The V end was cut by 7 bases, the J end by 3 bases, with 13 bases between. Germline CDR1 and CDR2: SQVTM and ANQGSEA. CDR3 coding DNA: TGCAGCGCACGGGCCGGTGGCTACGAGCAGTACTTC. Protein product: CSARAGGYEQYF.

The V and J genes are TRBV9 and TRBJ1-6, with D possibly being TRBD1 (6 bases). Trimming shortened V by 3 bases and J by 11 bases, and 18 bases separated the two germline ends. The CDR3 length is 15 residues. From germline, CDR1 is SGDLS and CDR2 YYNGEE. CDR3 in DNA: TGTGCCAGCAGCGGGCGCGGGGGGGCTGGGGCACCCCTCCACTTT. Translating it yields CASSGRGGAGAPLHF.